Listed below are T cell receptor beta chains from one sample, sequenced in a study of CD8 T cells in ankylosing spondylitis. TCRdb independently ran MiXCR on the 5' RACE reads; one entry per CDR3 protein. The table lists more than 650,000 distinct CDR3 sequences, 12% of them singletons, with about 0.49% in the top ten. What was sequenced was blood, either unsorted or a sorted T cell fraction (not recorded which). These receptor sequences come from a male donor with ankylosing spondylitis. Both conserved end residues are part of each CDR3. D genes are given only for firm matches. Expanded clones are given a class, and other clones once, few, many or no size at all.

v_call: TRBV5-5; d_call: .; clone_size: many; j_call: TRBJ1-2; cdr3_nt: TGTGCCAGCAGCTTGGCTGCGGGCTCTTCTGGCTACACCTTC; cdr3_aa: CASSLAAGSSGYTF
v_call: TRBV20-1; d_call: .; clone_size: few; j_call: TRBJ2-5; cdr3_nt: TGCAGTGCAAGCCTCGACAGGACTTTTAGGGAGACCCAGTACTTC; cdr3_aa: CSASLDRTFRETQYF
v_call: TRBV6-2/TRBV6-3; d_call: .; clone_size: many; j_call: TRBJ1-1; cdr3_nt: TGTGCCAGCAGTTACGCGGTTATGAACACTGAAGCTTTCTTT; cdr3_aa: CASSYAVMNTEAFF
v_call: TRBV10-3; d_call: .; clone_size: .; j_call: TRBJ2-7; cdr3_nt: TGTGCCATCACTGAACAAGGAGAAGCCGAGCAGTACTTC; cdr3_aa: CAITEQGEAEQYF
v_call: TRBV6-2/TRBV6-3; d_call: .; clone_size: many; j_call: TRBJ1-5; cdr3_nt: TGTGCCAGCAGCCCTCTCACTCAGCCCCAGCATTTT; cdr3_aa: CASSPLTQPQHF
v_call: TRBV15; d_call: .; clone_size: .; j_call: TRBJ1-5; cdr3_nt: TGTGCCACCAGCAGAGATCGGCTGGGGAATCGGCCCCAGCATTTT; cdr3_aa: CATSRDRLGNRPQHF
v_call: TRBV9; d_call: .; clone_size: few; j_call: TRBJ2-7; cdr3_nt: TGTGCCAGCAGTGACCAGGGGTCCCTCTCCTACGAGCAGTACTTC; cdr3_aa: CASSDQGSLSYEQYF
v_call: TRBV29-1; d_call: .; clone_size: few; j_call: TRBJ2-7; cdr3_nt: TGCAGCGTTGAGGGCGGCAACTACGAGCAGTACTTC; cdr3_aa: CSVEGGNYEQYF
v_call: TRBV5-1; d_call: TRBD1; clone_size: many; j_call: TRBJ2-1; cdr3_nt: TGCGCCAGCAGCCCCATGGGACAGAATGAGCAGTTCTTC; cdr3_aa: CASSPMGQNEQFF
v_call: TRBV20-1; d_call: .; clone_size: .; j_call: TRBJ1-1; cdr3_nt: TGCAGTGCTAGATCCGCTGTGGCTTTCTTT; cdr3_aa: CSARSAVAFF
v_call: TRBV3-1; d_call: .; clone_size: many; j_call: TRBJ2-7; cdr3_nt: TGTGCCAGCAGCTACCTCTGGGAGCAGTACTTC; cdr3_aa: CASSYLWEQYF
v_call: TRBV7-2; d_call: .; clone_size: few; j_call: TRBJ2-3; cdr3_nt: TGTGCCAGCAGGAGAGCGGGTACCACAGATACGCAGTATTTT; cdr3_aa: CASRRAGTTDTQYF
v_call: TRBV20-1; d_call: .; clone_size: many; j_call: TRBJ1-2; cdr3_nt: TGCAGTGCTAGAGAGCCCTTGACAGGCACCGGCTACACCTTC; cdr3_aa: CSAREPLTGTGYTF
v_call: TRBV18; d_call: .; clone_size: few; j_call: TRBJ2-2; cdr3_nt: TGTGCCAGCTCACCACCGTTTACCGCGAACACCGGGGAGCTGTTTTTT; cdr3_aa: CASSPPFTANTGELFF
v_call: TRBV20-1; d_call: .; clone_size: few; j_call: TRBJ2-1; cdr3_nt: TGCAGTGCGCTGGGCACGTACAATGAGCAGTTCTTC; cdr3_aa: CSALGTYNEQFF
v_call: TRBV7-9; d_call: .; clone_size: few; j_call: TRBJ1-1; cdr3_nt: TGTGCCAGCAGCTTCGTCAGGGATCGGGGAAGGACTGAAGCTTTCTTT; cdr3_aa: CASSFVRDRGRTEAFF
v_call: TRBV7-8; d_call: .; clone_size: .; j_call: TRBJ2-7; cdr3_nt: TGTGCCAGCAGCTTAGTACTTACGGCCGACGAGCAGTACTTC; cdr3_aa: CASSLVLTADEQYF
v_call: TRBV4-2; d_call: .; clone_size: few; j_call: TRBJ2-7; cdr3_nt: TGTGCCAGCAGCCAAGGGGGACTCACCTACGAGCAGTACTTC; cdr3_aa: CASSQGGLTYEQYF
v_call: TRBV15; d_call: TRBD1; clone_size: .; j_call: TRBJ2-3; cdr3_nt: TGTGCCACCAGCAGACCTCAGGGGGCGCTTCCCAATACGCAGTATTTT; cdr3_aa: CATSRPQGALPNTQYF
v_call: TRBV5-1; d_call: TRBD2; clone_size: few; j_call: TRBJ2-7; cdr3_nt: TGCGCCAGCAGCTCGTCAACAGGGACTAGCGGGAAGCAAATCTTC; cdr3_aa: CASSSSTGTSGKQIF
v_call: TRBV9; d_call: TRBD2; clone_size: .; j_call: TRBJ2-1; cdr3_nt: TGTGCCAGCAGCACCCGGCTAGCGGGCCCCTACAATGAGCAGTTCTTC; cdr3_aa: CASSTRLAGPYNEQFF
v_call: TRBV20-1; d_call: TRBD2; clone_size: few; j_call: TRBJ2-7; cdr3_nt: TGCAGTGCTCGCAGGGGCGGGGGGACCTACGAGCAGTACTTC; cdr3_aa: CSARRGGGTYEQYF
v_call: TRBV20-1; d_call: TRBD1; clone_size: few; j_call: TRBJ1-2; cdr3_nt: TGCAGTGCTTCAGGGGGTCCAGGGGGCCGAAAACGTATCGGCTACACCTTC; cdr3_aa: CSASGGPGGRKRIGYTF
v_call: TRBV4-3; d_call: TRBD2; clone_size: few; j_call: TRBJ2-3; cdr3_nt: TGCGCCAGCAGCCAACAACTAGCGTCGGATACGCAGTATTTT; cdr3_aa: CASSQQLASDTQYF
v_call: TRBV7-2; d_call: .; clone_size: many; j_call: TRBJ1-2; cdr3_nt: TGTGCCAGCAGCGTAACAGGGTATGGCTACACCTTC; cdr3_aa: CASSVTGYGYTF
v_call: TRBV7-2; d_call: .; clone_size: few; j_call: TRBJ1-4; cdr3_nt: TGTGCCAGCAGCTTGGTGGTAGCGGGAGCCGAAAAACTGTTTTTT; cdr3_aa: CASSLVVAGAEKLFF
v_call: TRBV6-1; d_call: TRBD1; clone_size: many; j_call: TRBJ1-1; cdr3_nt: TGTGCCAGCAGCCCTCTCCGGGACAGGGGGACTGAAGCTTTCTTT; cdr3_aa: CASSPLRDRGTEAFF
v_call: TRBV7-2; d_call: .; clone_size: .; j_call: TRBJ1-1; cdr3_nt: TGTGCCAGCAGCGAGGGGAATGGGAACACTGAAGCTTTCTTT; cdr3_aa: CASSEGNGNTEAFF
v_call: TRBV29-1; d_call: .; clone_size: many; j_call: TRBJ2-1; cdr3_nt: TGCAGCGTTGAAGAAATGGCCAAGAGTGAGCAGTTCTTC; cdr3_aa: CSVEEMAKSEQFF
v_call: TRBV15; d_call: .; clone_size: many; j_call: TRBJ1-5; cdr3_nt: TGTGCCACCAGCGCCTGGGGTTTCGGTAGCAATCAGCCCCAGCATTTT; cdr3_aa: CATSAWGFGSNQPQHF
v_call: TRBV6-5; d_call: TRBD1; clone_size: .; j_call: TRBJ1-6; cdr3_nt: TGTGCCAGCAGTTACCGTATACCGGGACAGGGTCGCTCACCCCTCCACTTT; cdr3_aa: CASSYRIPGQGRSPLHF
v_call: TRBV7-2; d_call: .; clone_size: .; j_call: TRBJ1-1; cdr3_nt: TGTGCCAGCAGCTTATCGCCAGGGGCTGACACTGAAGCTTTCTTT; cdr3_aa: CASSLSPGADTEAFF
v_call: TRBV5-1; d_call: .; clone_size: .; j_call: TRBJ2-5; cdr3_nt: TGCGCCAGCAGCTTGATTGACCACCAAGAGACCCAGTACTTC; cdr3_aa: CASSLIDHQETQYF
v_call: TRBV4-1; d_call: .; clone_size: many; j_call: TRBJ1-4; cdr3_nt: TGCGCCAGCAGCCCCGAGATCCGAGTGGAAAAACTGTTTTTT; cdr3_aa: CASSPEIRVEKLFF
v_call: TRBV4-3; d_call: .; clone_size: .; j_call: TRBJ1-3; cdr3_nt: TGCGCCAGCAGCCAAGATGAGGTCTCTGGAAACACCATATATTTT; cdr3_aa: CASSQDEVSGNTIYF
v_call: TRBV4-3; d_call: TRBD1; clone_size: few; j_call: TRBJ1-2; cdr3_nt: TGCGCCAGCAGCCAAGTGGGACAGGGCTACTATGGCTACACCTTC; cdr3_aa: CASSQVGQGYYGYTF
v_call: TRBV3-1; d_call: TRBD2; clone_size: .; j_call: TRBJ2-7; cdr3_nt: TGTGCCAGCAGCCTCAAGTTTCGCGGGGGTACCTACGAGCAGTACTTC; cdr3_aa: CASSLKFRGGTYEQYF
v_call: TRBV12-3/TRBV12-4; d_call: TRBD1; clone_size: .; j_call: TRBJ2-2; cdr3_nt: TGTGCCAGCAGGCCCTACAGGGGGGAGAACACCGGGGAGCTGTTTTTT; cdr3_aa: CASRPYRGENTGELFF
v_call: TRBV29-1; d_call: .; clone_size: many; j_call: TRBJ1-2; cdr3_nt: TGCAGCGTCGGACAGCTACTTAACTATGGCTACACCTTC; cdr3_aa: CSVGQLLNYGYTF
v_call: TRBV20-1; d_call: TRBD2; clone_size: few; j_call: TRBJ2-2; cdr3_nt: TGCAGTGCTAGAGGCGGGGGACTACCGGGGAACACCGGGGAGCTGTTTTTT; cdr3_aa: CSARGGGLPGNTGELFF
v_call: TRBV6-2/TRBV6-3; d_call: TRBD2; clone_size: few; j_call: TRBJ2-1; cdr3_nt: TGTGCCAGCAGGGATCCTAGCGGGAGGGCCTTCTACAATGAGCAGTTCTTC; cdr3_aa: CASRDPSGRAFYNEQFF
v_call: TRBV9; d_call: TRBD1; clone_size: few; j_call: TRBJ2-3; cdr3_nt: TGTGCCAGCAGCATAAGGGGGCAGTACACAGATACGCAGTATTTT; cdr3_aa: CASSIRGQYTDTQYF
v_call: TRBV4-2; d_call: .; clone_size: few; j_call: TRBJ2-1; cdr3_nt: TGTGCCAGCAGCCAGGCACAGGACAATGAGCAGTTCTTC; cdr3_aa: CASSQAQDNEQFF
v_call: TRBV20-1; d_call: TRBD1; clone_size: many; j_call: TRBJ1-2; cdr3_nt: TGCAGTGCTCAGTTCAGGGGGGGTAGTTATGGCTACACCTTC; cdr3_aa: CSAQFRGGSYGYTF
v_call: TRBV7-2; d_call: .; clone_size: .; j_call: TRBJ2-2; cdr3_nt: TGTGCCAGCAGCTTATTTTCGCCGAACACCGGGGAGCTGTTTTTT; cdr3_aa: CASSLFSPNTGELFF
v_call: TRBV5-1; d_call: .; clone_size: .; j_call: TRBJ2-3; cdr3_nt: TGCGCCAGCAGCCCCCTCCCCGGGGGCCCCTCCGTTACGCAGTATTTT; cdr3_aa: CASSPLPGGPSVTQYF
v_call: TRBV7-9; d_call: .; clone_size: few; j_call: TRBJ1-2; cdr3_nt: TGTGCCAGCAGGGAGCCCGAGGGGTTCTATGGCTACACCTTC; cdr3_aa: CASREPEGFYGYTF
v_call: TRBV20-1; d_call: .; clone_size: few; j_call: TRBJ1-1; cdr3_nt: TGCAGTGCTAGAGATCGACGGGGTGAAGCTTTCTTT; cdr3_aa: CSARDRRGEAFF
v_call: TRBV30; d_call: TRBD2; clone_size: once; j_call: TRBJ2-5; cdr3_nt: TGTGCCTGGAGTGTGTCTAGCGGGGGCAAAGAGACCCAGTACTTC; cdr3_aa: CAWSVSSGGKETQYF
v_call: TRBV20-1; d_call: .; clone_size: few; j_call: TRBJ2-5; cdr3_nt: TGCAGTGCTAGAGCTTTATTCCGGGACCCCCGTCGGGAGACCCAGTACTTC; cdr3_aa: CSARALFRDPRRETQYF
v_call: TRBV12-3/TRBV12-4; d_call: .; clone_size: .; j_call: TRBJ1-1; cdr3_nt: TGTGCCAGCAGTCGTCGACAGAGGAACACTGAAGCTTTCTTT; cdr3_aa: CASSRRQRNTEAFF